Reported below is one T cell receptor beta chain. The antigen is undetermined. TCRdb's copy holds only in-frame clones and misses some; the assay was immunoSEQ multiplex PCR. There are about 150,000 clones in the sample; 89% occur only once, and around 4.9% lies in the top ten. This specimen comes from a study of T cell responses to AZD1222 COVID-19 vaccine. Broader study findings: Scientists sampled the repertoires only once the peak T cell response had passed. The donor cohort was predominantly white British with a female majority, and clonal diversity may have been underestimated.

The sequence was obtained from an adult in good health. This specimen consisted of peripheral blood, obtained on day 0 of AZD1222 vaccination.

This CDR3 is CASTWGADPYYEQYF. CDR3 in DNA: TGTGCCAGTACCTGGGGAGCGGACCCTTATTACGAGCAGTACTTC. The rearrangement uses TRBV19 and TRBJ2-7; perhaps TRBD2 as D (5 bases). The CDR3 has 15 amino acids. Germline CDR1 LNHDA, CDR2 SQIVND (reference sequence). Trimming took off 7 bases at V and 4 bases at J, with 20 bases between the two ends.